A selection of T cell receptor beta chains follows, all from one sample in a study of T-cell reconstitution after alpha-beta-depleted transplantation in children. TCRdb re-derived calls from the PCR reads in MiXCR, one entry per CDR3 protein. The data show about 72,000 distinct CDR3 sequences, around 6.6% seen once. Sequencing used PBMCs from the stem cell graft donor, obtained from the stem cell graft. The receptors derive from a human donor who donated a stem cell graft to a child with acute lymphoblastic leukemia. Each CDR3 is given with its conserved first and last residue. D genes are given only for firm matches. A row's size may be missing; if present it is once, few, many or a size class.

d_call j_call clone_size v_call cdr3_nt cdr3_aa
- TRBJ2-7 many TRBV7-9 TGTGCCAGCAGTTCGCCCAACTACGAGCAGTACTTC CASSSPNYEQYF
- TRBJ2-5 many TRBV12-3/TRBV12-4 TGTGCCAGCAGCCCCCCCAGTGGGCGGTGGTACCAAGAGACCCAGTACTTC CASSPPSGRWYQETQYF
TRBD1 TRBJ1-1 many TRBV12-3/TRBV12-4 TGTGCCAGCAGCCAGCTAACCGGGACAGGGAACACTGAAGCTTTCTTT CASSQLTGTGNTEAFF
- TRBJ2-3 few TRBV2 TGTGCCAGCAGGGAGGGTTATACGCAGTATTTT CASREGYTQYF
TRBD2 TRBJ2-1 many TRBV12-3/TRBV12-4 TGTGCCAGCAGTCCGGGGCTAGCGGGAGACGAGCAGTTCTTC CASSPGLAGDEQFF
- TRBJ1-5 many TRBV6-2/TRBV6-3 TGTGCCAGCAGTTACTCGCCGGCAGGTGGGATCAATCAGCCCCAGCATTTT CASSYSPAGGINQPQHF
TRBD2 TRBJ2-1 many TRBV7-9 TGTGCCAGCAGCTCCACACGGGGACTAGCGGACATACTGAGCTCCTACAATGAGCAGTTCTTC CASSSTRGLADILSSYNEQFF
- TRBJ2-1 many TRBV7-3 TGTGCCAGCAGCTTCGACGCTTACAATGAGCAGTTCTTC CASSFDAYNEQFF
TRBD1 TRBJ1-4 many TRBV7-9 TGTGCCAGCAGCTCACCTGGGACAGCAACTAATGAAAAACTGTTTTTT CASSSPGTATNEKLFF
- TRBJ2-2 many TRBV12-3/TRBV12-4 TGTGCCAGCACCTCCCGGTCCCGAAACACCGGGGAGCTGTTTTTT CASTSRSRNTGELFF
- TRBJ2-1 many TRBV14 TGTGCCAGCAGCCAAATGACCCTTAGCTCCTACAATGAGCAGTTCTTC CASSQMTLSSYNEQFF
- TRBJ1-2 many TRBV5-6 TGTGCCAGCAGCTTGGCCTCAGGGGCCCACTATGGCTACACCTTC CASSLASGAHYGYTF
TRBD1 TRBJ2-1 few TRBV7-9 TGTGCCAGCAGCTACAGGGGACATGAGCAGTTCTTC CASSYRGHEQFF
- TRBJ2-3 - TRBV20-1 TGCAGTGCTAGGCAGGGGTTGGGCACAGATACGCAGTATTTT CSARQGLGTDTQYF
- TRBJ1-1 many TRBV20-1 TGCAGTGCTAGAGGGAATCAGCAGGGAGCTTTCTTT CSARGNQQGAFF
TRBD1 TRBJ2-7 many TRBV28 TGTGCCAGCATTTCTGTAGCAGGGGGCTACGAGCAGTACTTC CASISVAGGYEQYF
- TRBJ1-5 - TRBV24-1 TGTGCCACCCTTTTCGGGGCCAGCAATCAGCCCCAGCATTTT CATLFGASNQPQHF
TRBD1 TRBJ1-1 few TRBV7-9 TGTGCCAGCAGCGGGCGGACAGGGGGACGGACTGAAGCTTTCTTT CASSGRTGGRTEAFF
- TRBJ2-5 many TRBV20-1 TGCAGTGCTAGGAAGGCGTCGGGTCAAGAGACCCAGTACTTC CSARKASGQETQYF
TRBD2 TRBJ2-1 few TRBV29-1 TGCAGCGTACGAGTCGGGAGGGCCGGGGGTGAGCAGTTCTTC CSVRVGRAGGEQFF
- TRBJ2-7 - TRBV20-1 TGCAGTGCTAGGTTGATTTACGAGCAGTACTTC CSARLIYEQYF
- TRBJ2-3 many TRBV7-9 TGTGCCAGCAGCTCCCCTCATGAGGATACGCAGTATTTT CASSSPHEDTQYF
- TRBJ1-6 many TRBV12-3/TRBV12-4 TGTGCCAGCAGTCCGTCTTACGGGGTCTATAATTCACCCCTCCACTTT CASSPSYGVYNSPLHF
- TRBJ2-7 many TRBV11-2 TGTGCCAGCAGCAATCTTGGCGGCGAGCAGTACTTC CASSNLGGEQYF
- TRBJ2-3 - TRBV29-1 TGCAGCGTTGTACTATCGCGGACAGTGAGGGCAGATACGCAGTATTTT CSVVLSRTVRADTQYF
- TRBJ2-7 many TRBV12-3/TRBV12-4 TGTGCCAGCAGTCGCGACCCCACATCCTACGAGCAGTACTTC CASSRDPTSYEQYF
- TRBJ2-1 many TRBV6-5 TGTGCCAGCAGTTACTCATCGGGGGGCATGCATCCTCTCTACAATGAGCAGTTCTTC CASSYSSGGMHPLYNEQFF
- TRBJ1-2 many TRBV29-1 TGCAGCGTGGTATTGGGGAAGGGCTACACCTTC CSVVLGKGYTF
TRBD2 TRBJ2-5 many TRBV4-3 TGCGCCAGCAGCCAGAGCGGAGCGGGGGGGCCCCTTCAAGAGACCCAGTACTTC CASSQSGAGGPLQETQYF
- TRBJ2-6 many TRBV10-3 TGTGCCATCAGTGAGTCCGACCGGGCCGGGGCCAACTTCCTGACTTTC CAISESDRAGANFLTF
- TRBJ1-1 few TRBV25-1 TGTGCCAGCAGGAAGGGAGCCCGGGAGGCTTTCTTT CASRKGAREAFF